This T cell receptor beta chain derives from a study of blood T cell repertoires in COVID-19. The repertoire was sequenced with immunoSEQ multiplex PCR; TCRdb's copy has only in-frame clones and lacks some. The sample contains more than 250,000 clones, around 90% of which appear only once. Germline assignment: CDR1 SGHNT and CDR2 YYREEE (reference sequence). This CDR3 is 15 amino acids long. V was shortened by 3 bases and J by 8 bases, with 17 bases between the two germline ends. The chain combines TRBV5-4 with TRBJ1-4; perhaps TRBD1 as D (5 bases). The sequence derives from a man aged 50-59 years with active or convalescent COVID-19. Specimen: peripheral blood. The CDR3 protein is CASSWDSSVSEKLFF. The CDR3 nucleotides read TGTGCCAGCAGCTGGGACTCCAGTGTGTCGGAAAAACTGTTTTTT.